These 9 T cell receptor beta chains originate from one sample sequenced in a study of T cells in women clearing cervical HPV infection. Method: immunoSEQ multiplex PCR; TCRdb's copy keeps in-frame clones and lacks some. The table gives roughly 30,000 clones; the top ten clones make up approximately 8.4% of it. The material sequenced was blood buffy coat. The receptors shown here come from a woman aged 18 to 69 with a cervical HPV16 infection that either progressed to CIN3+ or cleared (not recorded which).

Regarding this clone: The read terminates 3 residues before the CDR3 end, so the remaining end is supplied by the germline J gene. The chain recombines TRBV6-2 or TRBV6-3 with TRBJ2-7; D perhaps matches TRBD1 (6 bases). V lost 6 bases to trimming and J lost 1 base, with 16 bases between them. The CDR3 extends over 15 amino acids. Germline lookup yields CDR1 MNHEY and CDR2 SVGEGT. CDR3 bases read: TGTGCCAGCAGAACAGGGTTCGGTGGGTCCTACGAG. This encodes CASRTGFGGSYE. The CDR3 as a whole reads CASRTGFGGSYEQYF.

The part of the CDR3 DNA that was read is TGCAGTGCTGAAGCCCTGGGGGCAGGCTCTGGAAACACC. Its protein is CSAEALGAGSGNT. The CDR3 as a whole reads CSAEALGAGSGNTIYF. The rearrangement uses TRBV20-1 and TRBJ1-3, with D possibly TRBD1 on 6 matching bases. The CDR3 is cut off 3 residues early in the read; its end comes from the germline J gene. The length of the CDR3 is 16 residues. Germline V gene sequence: CDR1 DFQATT, CDR2 SNEGSKA (reference sequence). V gave up 5 bases and J gave up 0 bases, with 17 bases separating them.

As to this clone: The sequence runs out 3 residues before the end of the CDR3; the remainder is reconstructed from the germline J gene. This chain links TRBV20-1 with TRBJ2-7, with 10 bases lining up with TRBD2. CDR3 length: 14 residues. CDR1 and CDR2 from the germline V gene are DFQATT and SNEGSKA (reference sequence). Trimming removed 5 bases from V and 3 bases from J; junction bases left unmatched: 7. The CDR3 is CSASSSGRVYEQYF. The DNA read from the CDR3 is TGCAGTGCTTCCTCAAGCGGGAGGGTCTACGAG.

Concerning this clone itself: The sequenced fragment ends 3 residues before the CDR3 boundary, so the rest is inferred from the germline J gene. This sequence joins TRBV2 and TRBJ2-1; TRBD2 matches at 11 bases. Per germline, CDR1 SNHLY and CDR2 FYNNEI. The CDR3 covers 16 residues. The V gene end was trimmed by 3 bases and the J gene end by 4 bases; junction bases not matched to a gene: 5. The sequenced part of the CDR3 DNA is TGTGCCAGCAGTGACCAGGGGACTAGCGGATACAATGAG. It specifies CASSDQGTSGYNE. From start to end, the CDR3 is CASSDQGTSGYNEQFF.

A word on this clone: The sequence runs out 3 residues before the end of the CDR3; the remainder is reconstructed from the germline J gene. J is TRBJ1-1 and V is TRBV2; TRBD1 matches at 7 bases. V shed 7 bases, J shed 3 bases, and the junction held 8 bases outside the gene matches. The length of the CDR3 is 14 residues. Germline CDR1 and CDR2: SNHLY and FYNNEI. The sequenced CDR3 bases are TGTGCCAGCATAAACGGGAGGGGGCACACTGAA. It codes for CASINGRGHTE. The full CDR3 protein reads CASINGRGHTEAFF.

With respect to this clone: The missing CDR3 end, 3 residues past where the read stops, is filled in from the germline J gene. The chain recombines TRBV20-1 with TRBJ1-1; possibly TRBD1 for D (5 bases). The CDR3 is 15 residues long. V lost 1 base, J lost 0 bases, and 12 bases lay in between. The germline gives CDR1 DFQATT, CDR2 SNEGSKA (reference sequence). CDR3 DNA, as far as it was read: TGCAGTGCTAGAGTCGTACGGGGGATGAACACTGAA. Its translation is CSARVVRGMNTE. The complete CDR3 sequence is CSARVVRGMNTEAFF.

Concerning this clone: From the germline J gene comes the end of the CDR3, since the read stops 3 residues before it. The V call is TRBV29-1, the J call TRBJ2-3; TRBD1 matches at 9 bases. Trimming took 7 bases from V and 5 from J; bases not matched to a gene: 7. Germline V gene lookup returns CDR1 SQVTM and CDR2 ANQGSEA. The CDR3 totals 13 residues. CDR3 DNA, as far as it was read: TGCAGCGCACTGGGACAGGGAAAAGATACG. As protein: CSALGQGKDT. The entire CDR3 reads CSALGQGKDTQYF.

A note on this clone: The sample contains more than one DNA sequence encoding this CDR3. CDR3 DNA, as far as it was read: TGTGCCAGCTCACCACCGGGGGGGCGCCGTACTGAA. Protein: CASSPPGGRRTE. The whole CDR3 region reads CASSPPGGRRTEAFF. This chain links TRBV18 with TRBJ1-1; D perhaps matches TRBD1 (6 bases). The sequenced fragment ends 3 residues before the CDR3 boundary, so the rest is inferred from the germline J gene. Trimming stripped 0 bases from V and 5 bases from J, with 13 bases between. Germline assignment: CDR1 KGHSH and CDR2 LQKENI. The CDR3 spans 15 residues.

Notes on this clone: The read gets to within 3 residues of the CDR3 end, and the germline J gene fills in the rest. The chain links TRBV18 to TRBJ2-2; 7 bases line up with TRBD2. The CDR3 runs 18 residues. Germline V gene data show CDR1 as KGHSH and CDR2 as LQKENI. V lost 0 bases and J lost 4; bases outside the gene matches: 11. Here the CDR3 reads CASSPPGGASGRTGELFF. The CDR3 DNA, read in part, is TGTGCCAGCTCACCACCGGGAGGCGCTAGCGGACGCACCGGGGAG.